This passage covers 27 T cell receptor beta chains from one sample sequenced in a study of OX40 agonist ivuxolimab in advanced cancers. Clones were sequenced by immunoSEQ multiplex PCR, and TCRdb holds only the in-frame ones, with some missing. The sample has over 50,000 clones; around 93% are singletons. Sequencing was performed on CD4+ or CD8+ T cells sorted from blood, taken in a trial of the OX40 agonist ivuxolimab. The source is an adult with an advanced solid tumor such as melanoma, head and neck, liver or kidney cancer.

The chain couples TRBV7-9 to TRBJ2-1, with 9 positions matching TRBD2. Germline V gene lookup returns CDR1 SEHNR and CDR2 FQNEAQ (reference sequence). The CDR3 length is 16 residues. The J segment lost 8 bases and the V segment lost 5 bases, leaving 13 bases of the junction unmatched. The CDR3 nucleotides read TGTGCCAGCAGCCGCGGGGGGGATGTTGGAATATATGAGCAGTTCTTC. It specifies CASSRGGDVGIYEQFF.

CDR3 protein: CASSLTRKETQYF. Written as DNA, the CDR3 is TGTGCCAGCAGCTTAACTCGGAAAGAGACCCAGTACTTC. The chain is built from TRBV7-6 and TRBJ2-5, with D uncertain. V lost 2 bases, J lost 3 bases, and 7 bases lay in between. CDR1 is SGHVS, CDR2 FNYEAQ, per germline. The CDR3 length is 13 residues.

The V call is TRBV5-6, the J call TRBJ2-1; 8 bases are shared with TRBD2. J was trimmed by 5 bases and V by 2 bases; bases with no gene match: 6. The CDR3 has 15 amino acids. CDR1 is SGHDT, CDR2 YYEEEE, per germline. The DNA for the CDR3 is TGTGCCAGCAGCTTAGGGCGGGAGGACCACAATGAGCAGTTCTTC. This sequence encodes CASSLGREDHNEQFF.

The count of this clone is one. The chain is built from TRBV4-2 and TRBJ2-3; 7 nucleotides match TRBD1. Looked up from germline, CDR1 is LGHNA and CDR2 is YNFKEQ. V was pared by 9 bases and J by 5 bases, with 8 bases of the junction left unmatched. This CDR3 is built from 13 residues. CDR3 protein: CARVRDRKDTQYF. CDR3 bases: TGTGCCAGGGTCCGGGACAGAAAAGATACGCAGTATTTT.

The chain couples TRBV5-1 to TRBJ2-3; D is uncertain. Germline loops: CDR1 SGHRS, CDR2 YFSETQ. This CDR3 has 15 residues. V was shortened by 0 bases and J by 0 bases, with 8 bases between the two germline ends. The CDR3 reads CASSLGIMSTDTQYF. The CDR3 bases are TGCGCCAGCAGCTTGGGCATAATGAGCACAGATACGCAGTATTTT.

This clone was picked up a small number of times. For the CDR3, the DNA is TGCGCCAGCAGCCAAGATCTGGGTGGGAACTATGGCTACACCTTC. This sequence encodes CASSQDLGGNYGYTF. This chain joins TRBV4-1 and TRBJ1-2; D is unclear. The CDR3 covers 15 residues. Trimming removed 0 bases from V and 2 bases from J, with 10 bases in between. Germline loops: CDR1 MGHRA, CDR2 YSYEKL.

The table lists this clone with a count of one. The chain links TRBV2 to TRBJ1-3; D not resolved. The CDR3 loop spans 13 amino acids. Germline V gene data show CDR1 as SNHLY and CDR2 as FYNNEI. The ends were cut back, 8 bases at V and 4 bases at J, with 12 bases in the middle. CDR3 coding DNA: TGTGCCAGCTCCCCCGGAGAGGGAAACACCATATATTTT. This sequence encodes CASSPGEGNTIYF.

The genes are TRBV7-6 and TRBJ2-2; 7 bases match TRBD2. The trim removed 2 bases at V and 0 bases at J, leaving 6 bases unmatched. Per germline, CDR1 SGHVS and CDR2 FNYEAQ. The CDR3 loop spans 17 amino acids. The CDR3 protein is CASSLRASGANTGELFF. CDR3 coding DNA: TGTGCCAGCAGCTTAAGGGCCAGCGGGGCGAACACCGGGGAGCTGTTTTTT.

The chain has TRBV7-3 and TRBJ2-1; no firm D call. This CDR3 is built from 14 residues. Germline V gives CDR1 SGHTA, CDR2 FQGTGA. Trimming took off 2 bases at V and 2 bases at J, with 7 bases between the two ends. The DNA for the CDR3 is TGTGCCAGCAGCTTATCTGGGACCTACAATGAGCAGTTCTTC. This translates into CASSLSGTYNEQFF.

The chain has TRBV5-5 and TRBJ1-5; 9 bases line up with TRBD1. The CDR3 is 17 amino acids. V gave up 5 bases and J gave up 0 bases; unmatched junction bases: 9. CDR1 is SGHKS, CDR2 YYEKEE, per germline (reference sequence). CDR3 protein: CASRPGTGPFSNQPQHF. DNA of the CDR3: TGTGCCAGCAGACCTGGGACAGGGCCTTTTAGCAATCAGCCCCAGCATTTT.

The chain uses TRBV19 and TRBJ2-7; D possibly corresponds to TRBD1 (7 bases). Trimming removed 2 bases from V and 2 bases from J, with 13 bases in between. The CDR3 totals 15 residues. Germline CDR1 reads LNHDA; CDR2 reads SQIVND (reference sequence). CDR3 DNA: TGTGCCAGTAGTATATCAGGGGGAGGTACCTACGAGCAGTACTTC. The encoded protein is CASSISGGGTYEQYF.

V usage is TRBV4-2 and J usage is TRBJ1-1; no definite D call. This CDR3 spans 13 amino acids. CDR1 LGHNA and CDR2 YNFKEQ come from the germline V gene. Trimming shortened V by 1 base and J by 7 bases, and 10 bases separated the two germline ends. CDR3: CASSQVPPIEAFF. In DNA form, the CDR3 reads TGTGCCAGCAGCCAAGTCCCCCCTATTGAAGCTTTCTTT.

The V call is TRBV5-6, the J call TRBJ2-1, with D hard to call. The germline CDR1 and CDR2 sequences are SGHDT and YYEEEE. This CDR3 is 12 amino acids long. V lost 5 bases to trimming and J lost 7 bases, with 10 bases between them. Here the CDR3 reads CASSTVLNEQFF. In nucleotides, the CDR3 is TGTGCCAGCAGTACAGTACTAAATGAGCAGTTCTTC.

CDR3 in amino acids: CASSQLIQGMSRAGELFF. In DNA, the CDR3 is TGCGCCAGCAGCCAACTTATCCAGGGGATGTCCAGGGCCGGGGAGCTGTTTTTT. The chain has TRBV4-1 and TRBJ2-2; TRBD1 might be the D (6 bases). The V and J ends lost 2 bases and 6 bases respectively, with 22 bases between them. CDR3 length equals 18 residues. CDR1 is MGHRA, CDR2 YSYEKL, per germline.

CDR3 sequence reads: CASSHPRGEENHPNIVGYTF. CDR3 bases: TGTGCCAGCAGCCATCCCCGAGGGGAGGAAAACCATCCCAATATAGTTGGCTACACCTTC. The chain joins TRBV14 to TRBJ1-2; weak D call: TRBD1 (5 bases). The CDR3 runs 20 residues. Germline-derived CDR1 and CDR2 are SGHDN and FVKESK. The germline V and J ends were trimmed by 3 bases and 7 bases, with 33 bases remaining between them.

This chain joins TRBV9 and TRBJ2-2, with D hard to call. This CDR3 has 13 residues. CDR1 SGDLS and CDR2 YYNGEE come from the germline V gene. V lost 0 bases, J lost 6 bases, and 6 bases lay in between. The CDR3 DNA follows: TGTGCCAGCAGCGTAGCTACCGCCGGGGAGCTGTTTTTT. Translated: CASSVATAGELFF.

CDR3 DNA: TGTGCCAGCAGCGTTTTCATCCGTTATGAGAACCAAGAGACCCAGTACTTC. Protein: CASSVFIRYENQETQYF. The chain has TRBV5-6 and TRBJ2-5; D unresolved. The CDR3 loop spans 17 amino acids. Trimming shortened V by 4 bases and J by 0 bases, and 19 bases separated the two germline ends. In germline, CDR1 is SGHDT, CDR2 YYEEEE.

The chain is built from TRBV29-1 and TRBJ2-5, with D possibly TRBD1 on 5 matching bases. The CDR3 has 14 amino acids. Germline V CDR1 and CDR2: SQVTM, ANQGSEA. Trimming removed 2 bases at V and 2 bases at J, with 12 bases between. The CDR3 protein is CSVEYGAVQETQYF. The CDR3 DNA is TGCAGCGTTGAATATGGGGCAGTACAAGAGACCCAGTACTTC.

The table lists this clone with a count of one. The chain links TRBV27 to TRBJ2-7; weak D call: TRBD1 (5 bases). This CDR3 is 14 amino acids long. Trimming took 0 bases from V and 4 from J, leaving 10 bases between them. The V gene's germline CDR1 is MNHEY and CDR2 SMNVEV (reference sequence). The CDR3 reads CASSLSGHSYEQYF. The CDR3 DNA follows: TGTGCCAGCAGTTTATCGGGGCACTCTTACGAGCAGTACTTC.

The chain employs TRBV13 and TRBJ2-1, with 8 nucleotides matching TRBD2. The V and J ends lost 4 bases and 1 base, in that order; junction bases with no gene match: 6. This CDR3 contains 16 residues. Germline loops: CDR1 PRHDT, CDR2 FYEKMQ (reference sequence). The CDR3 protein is CASSWRTSTSYNEQFF. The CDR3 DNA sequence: TGTGCCAGCAGCTGGAGGACTAGCACTTCCTACAATGAGCAGTTCTTC.

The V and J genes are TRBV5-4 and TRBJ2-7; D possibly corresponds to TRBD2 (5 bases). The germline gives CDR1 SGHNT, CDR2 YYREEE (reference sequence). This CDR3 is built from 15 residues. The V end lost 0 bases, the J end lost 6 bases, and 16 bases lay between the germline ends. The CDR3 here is CASSLGGPGPGEQYF. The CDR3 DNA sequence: TGTGCCAGCAGCTTGGGAGGGCCCGGTCCCGGCGAGCAGTACTTC.

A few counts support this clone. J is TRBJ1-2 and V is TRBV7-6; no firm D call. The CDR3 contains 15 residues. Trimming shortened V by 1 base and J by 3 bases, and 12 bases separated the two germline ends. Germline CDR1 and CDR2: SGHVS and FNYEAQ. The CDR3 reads CASSLVPGWDYGYTF. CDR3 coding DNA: TGTGCCAGCAGCTTAGTACCGGGGTGGGACTATGGCTACACCTTC. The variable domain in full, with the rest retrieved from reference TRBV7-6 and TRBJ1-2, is GAGVSQSPRYKVTKRGQDVALRCDPISGHVSLYWYRQALGQGPEFLTYFNYEAQQDKSGLPNDRFSAERPEGSISTLTIQRTEQRDSAMYRCASSLVPGWDYGYTFGSGTRLTVV.

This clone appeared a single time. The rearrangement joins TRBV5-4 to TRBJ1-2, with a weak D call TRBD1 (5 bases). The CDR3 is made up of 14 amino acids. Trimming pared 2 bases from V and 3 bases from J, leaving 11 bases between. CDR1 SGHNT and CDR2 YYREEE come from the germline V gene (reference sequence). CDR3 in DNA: TGTGCCAGCAGCTTCCGGGGGAGCGACTATGGCTACACCTTC. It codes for CASSFRGSDYGYTF.

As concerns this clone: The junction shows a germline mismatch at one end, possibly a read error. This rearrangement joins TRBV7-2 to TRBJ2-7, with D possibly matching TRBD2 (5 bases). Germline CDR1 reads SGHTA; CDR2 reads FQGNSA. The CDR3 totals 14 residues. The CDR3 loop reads CASSQDLASNEQYF. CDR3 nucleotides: TGTGCCAGCAGCCAGGACCTAGCCTCCAACGAGCAGTACTTC. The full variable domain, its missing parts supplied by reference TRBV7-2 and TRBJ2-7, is GAGVSQSPSNKVTEKGKDVELRCDPISGHTALYWYRQSLGQGLEFLIYFQGNSAPDKSGLPSDRFSAERTGGSVSTLTIQRTQQEDSAVYLCASSQDLASNEQYFGPGTRLTVT.

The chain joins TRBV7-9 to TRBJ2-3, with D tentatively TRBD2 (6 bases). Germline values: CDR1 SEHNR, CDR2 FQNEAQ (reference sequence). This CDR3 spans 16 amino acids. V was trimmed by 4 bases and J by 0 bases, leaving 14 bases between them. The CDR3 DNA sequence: TGTGCCAGCAGCTGGGGGGTAGGCCCTAGCACAGATACGCAGTATTTT. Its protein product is CASSWGVGPSTDTQYF.

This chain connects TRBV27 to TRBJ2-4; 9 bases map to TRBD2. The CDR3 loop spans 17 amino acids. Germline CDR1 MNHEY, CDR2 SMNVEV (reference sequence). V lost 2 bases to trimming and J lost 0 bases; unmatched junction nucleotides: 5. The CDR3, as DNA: TGTGCCAGCAGTTTAGATAGCGGGGGACTAGCCAAAAACATTCAGTACTTC. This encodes CASSLDSGGLAKNIQYF.

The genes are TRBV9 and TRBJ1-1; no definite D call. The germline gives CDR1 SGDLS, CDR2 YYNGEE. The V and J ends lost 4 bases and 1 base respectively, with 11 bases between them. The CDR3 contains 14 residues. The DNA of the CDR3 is TGTGCCAGCAGCCCCCGGGGAGGGAACACTGAAGCTTTCTTT. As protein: CASSPRGGNTEAFF.